The 29 T cell receptor beta chains below all came from one sample that was sequenced in a study of graft-versus-host responses after intestinal transplantation. These receptors' antigens are unknown. TCRdb keeps only in-frame clones here, not all; method: immunoSEQ multiplex PCR. The sample lists around 78,000 clones; roughly 84% were seen once. The input for sequencing was unstimulated CD8+ T cells sorted from spleen or lymph node cells, taken before transplant. These receptors were collected from a human donor who was the organ donor for an intestinal transplant.

The chain joins TRBV10-2 to TRBJ2-2; D uncertain. V was trimmed by 6 bases and J by 6 bases, leaving 5 bases between them. The CDR3 spans 11 residues. The germline V gene has CDR1 WSHSY and CDR2 SAAADI. The CDR3 region is CASRAPGELFF. The CDR3 region has the DNA TGCGCCAGCAGGGCACCCGGGGAGCTGTTTTTT.

This sequence joins TRBV5-6 and TRBJ2-7; D is unresolved. This CDR3 is built from 14 residues. Per the germline V gene, CDR1 is SGHDT and CDR2 is YYEEEE. V was clipped by 1 base and J by 3 bases, with 11 bases between them. In nucleotides, the CDR3 is TGTGCCAGCAGCTTGCAAAGGAAGATCTACGAGCAGTACTTC. Its protein product is CASSLQRKIYEQYF.

The chain joins TRBV7-9 to TRBJ2-5; the D gene is possibly TRBD2 (5 bases). The V end lost 7 bases, the J end lost 3 bases, and 12 bases lay between the germline ends. This CDR3 has 13 amino acids. Germline V gene sequence: CDR1 SEHNR, CDR2 FQNEAQ (reference sequence). DNA for the CDR3: TGTGCCAGCACTGAGGGCAGAGAAGAGACCCAGTACTTC. It codes for CASTEGREETQYF.

The chain combines TRBV7-9 with TRBJ2-1; D unresolved. Germline V lookup: CDR1 SEHNR, CDR2 FQNEAQ (reference sequence). Trimming removed 5 bases from V and 6 bases from J, with 8 bases in between. This CDR3 contains 12 residues. The CDR3 nucleotides are TGTGCCAGCAGCCACTCCGCCAATGAGCAGTTCTTC. It codes for CASSHSANEQFF.

This clone was picked up one time. CDR3 bases: TGTGCCAGCAGACTAGGGGGCGCAGAAGCTTTCTTT. The encoded protein is CASRLGGAEAFF. This rearrangement joins TRBV7-9 to TRBJ1-1; 7 bases fit TRBD1. The CDR3 runs 12 residues. V lost 6 bases to trimming and J lost 8 bases; unmatched junction nucleotides: 6. Germline V CDR1 and CDR2: SEHNR, FQNEAQ (reference sequence). Filled out from reference TRBV7-9 and TRBJ1-1, the complete variable domain reads DTGVSQNPRHKITKRGQNVTFRCDPISEHNRLYWYRQTLGQGPEFLTYFQNEAQLEKSRLLSDRFSAERPKGSFSTLEIQRTEQGDSAMYLCASRLGGAEAFFGQGTRLTVV.

The chain combines TRBV6-1 with TRBJ2-1; a possible D gene is TRBD2 (5 bases). The V and J ends lost 4 bases and 7 bases respectively, with 14 bases between them. CDR3 size: 14 residues. The V gene's germline CDR1 is MNHNS and CDR2 SASEGT. The CDR3 region has the DNA TGTGCCAGCAGTGCCCGAGGGAGAGGGAATGAGCAGTTCTTC. Translating gives CASSARGRGNEQFF.

The V gene is TRBV28, the J gene TRBJ1-1, with D unresolved. Germline CDR1 and CDR2: MDHEN and SYDVKM. There are 14 residues in the CDR3. V lost 1 base and J 6 bases, leaving 12 bases between the germline ends. The CDR3 DNA reads TGTGCCAGCAGTTTATTGTCCGGGCGCCCTGAAGCTTTCTTT. Translation: CASSLLSGRPEAFF. Using reference TRBV28 and TRBJ1-1 for the parts outside the CDR3, the full variable domain is DVKVTQSSRYLVKRTGEKVFLECVQDMDHENMFWYRQDPGLGLRLIYFSYDVKMKEKGDIPEGYSVSREKKERFSLILESASTNQTSMYLCASSLLSGRPEAFFGQGTRLTVV.

The chain combines TRBV7-9 with TRBJ2-5; D is unclear. The V gene lost 5 bases and the J gene lost 5 bases, with 12 bases spanning the gap. There are 13 residues in the CDR3. From germline, CDR1 is SEHNR and CDR2 FQNEAQ (reference sequence). CDR3 sequence (DNA): TGTGCCAGCAGCATGATAAAGTGGGAGACCCAGTACTTC. Amino acid sequence: CASSMIKWETQYF.

The chain combines TRBV5-6 with TRBJ1-2, with 7 nucleotides matching TRBD1. This CDR3 comprises 13 residues. The germline V gene encodes CDR1 SGHDT and CDR2 YYEEEE. V was pared by 3 bases and J by 3 bases, with 2 bases of the junction left unmatched. CDR3 loop: CASSYTGDYGYTF. The CDR3 DNA reads as TGTGCCAGCAGCTATACAGGGGACTATGGCTACACCTTC.

The chain employs TRBV9 and TRBJ1-6, with TRBD1 matching over 8 bases. Trimming took 4 bases from V and 6 from J; bases not matched to a gene: 6. Looked up from germline, CDR1 is SGDLS and CDR2 is YYNGEE. The CDR3 runs to 15 residues. Here the CDR3 reads CASSTQGAANSPLHF. CDR3 coding DNA: TGTGCCAGCAGCACCCAGGGGGCTGCTAATTCACCCCTCCACTTT.

The gene calls are TRBV27 and TRBJ2-7, with D uncertain. Germline-derived CDR1 and CDR2 are MNHEY and SMNVEV (reference sequence). CDR3 length: 13 amino acids. Trimming pared 2 bases from V and 4 bases from J, leaving 9 bases between. For the CDR3, the DNA is TGTGCCAGCAGTTTAAAAAGGGTTTACGAGCAGTACTTC. Protein product: CASSLKRVYEQYF.

The rearrangement links TRBV7-6 to TRBJ2-3; 8 nucleotides line up with TRBD2. V lost 1 base and J lost 0; bases outside the gene matches: 12. Germline values: CDR1 SGHVS, CDR2 FNYEAQ. This CDR3 spans 19 amino acids. The CDR3 DNA is TGTGCCAGCAGCTTAGAAACGGCGGGGGGAACCCGTAGCACAGATACGCAGTATTTT. This gives the protein CASSLETAGGTRSTDTQYF.

V is TRBV15 and J is TRBJ2-2, with D tentatively TRBD1 (5 bases). Germline values: CDR1 LNHNV, CDR2 YYDKDF (reference sequence). V was clipped by 6 bases and J by 6 bases, with 11 bases between them. There are 13 residues in the CDR3. The CDR3 reads CATRDNYSGELFF. The CDR3 nucleotides are TGTGCCACCAGGGACAATTATTCCGGGGAGCTGTTTTTT.

The rearrangement uses TRBV10-3 and TRBJ1-2; possibly TRBD1 for D (6 bases). Trimming stripped 4 bases from V and 3 bases from J, with 18 bases between. Per the germline V gene, CDR1 is ENHRY and CDR2 is SYGVKD. CDR3 length equals 16 residues. The CDR3 is CAISGTPQGFHYGYTF. The DNA for the CDR3 is TGTGCCATCAGTGGGACACCACAGGGTTTTCACTATGGCTACACCTTC.

This clone was seen only once. The chain has TRBV5-4 and TRBJ2-7; perhaps TRBD1 as D (5 bases). V was cut by 0 bases and J by 0 bases, with 16 bases left in between. Germline CDR1 SGHNT, CDR2 YYREEE (reference sequence). This CDR3 comprises 17 residues. CDR3 sequence: CASSLGLGSRDSYEQYF. CDR3 bases: TGTGCCAGCAGCTTGGGTTTAGGTAGCAGGGACTCCTACGAGCAGTACTTC.

The rearrangement joins TRBV4-1 to TRBJ2-1; 7 positions match TRBD1. The junction had 12 bases not matched to a gene; V was cut back by 4 bases and J by 9 bases. Germline-derived CDR1 and CDR2 are MGHRA and YSYEKL. This CDR3 region has 15 residues. The CDR3, as DNA: TGCGCCAGCAGCCGGTCTTCTACAGGGGAATCTGAGCAGTTCTTC. This codes for CASSRSSTGESEQFF.

V is TRBV10-3 and J is TRBJ2-1; 10 positions match TRBD1. In germline, CDR1 is ENHRY, CDR2 SYGVKD. CDR3 length: 14 residues. The V segment lost 6 bases and the J segment 8 bases; nucleotides outside the gene matches: 7. The CDR3 nucleotides read TGTGCCATCAGCGGACAGGGGGGGGTTTATGAGCAGTTCTTC. It encodes CAISGQGGVYEQFF.

The chain employs TRBV6-4 and TRBJ1-4, with 12 bases that match TRBD1. Germline CDR1 MRHNA, CDR2 SNTAGT. The CDR3 totals 14 residues. V gave up 3 bases and J gave up 9 bases; unmatched junction bases: 2. CDR3 nucleotides: TGTGCCAGCAGTGAGGGACAGGGGGCGCAAAAACTGTTTTTT. It yields the protein CASSEGQGAQKLFF.

CDR3 nucleotides: TGTGCCAGCAGCAATACCTACGAGCAGTACTTC. Its protein is CASSNTYEQYF. The V gene is TRBV6-5, the J gene TRBJ2-7; D gene unclear. V shed 6 bases and J shed 2 bases, with 5 bases lying between them. This CDR3 spans 11 amino acids. Germline CDR1 MNHEY, CDR2 SVGAGI.

This clone was detected many times. V is TRBV30 and J is TRBJ1-5, with D possibly being TRBD1 (6 bases). Trimming left V 1 base short and J 2 bases short, with 12 bases between. In germline, CDR1 is GTSNPN, CDR2 SVGIG (reference sequence). This CDR3 is 15 amino acids long. The CDR3 DNA reads as TGTGCCTGGAGTGCGATGGGGGCGGGCAATCAGCCCCAGCATTTT. It encodes CAWSAMGAGNQPQHF.

The genes are TRBV9 and TRBJ2-2; D may match TRBD1 or TRBD2 (5 bases each). The V end lost 0 bases, the J end lost 6 bases, and 9 bases lay between the germline ends. The germline V gene has CDR1 SGDLS and CDR2 YYNGEE. The CDR3 loop spans 14 amino acids. CDR3 DNA sequence: TGTGCCAGCAGCGTAGACGGGGCGGCCGGGGAGCTGTTTTTT. This translates into CASSVDGAAGELFF.

V and J are TRBV6-1 and TRBJ1-4; 7 nucleotides line up with TRBD1. Losses at the gene ends were 8 bases for V and 10 bases for J; bases not matched to a gene: 7. Per the germline V gene, CDR1 is MNHNS and CDR2 is SASEGT. This CDR3 spans 12 amino acids. In nucleotides, the CDR3 is TGTGCCAGCGGGGGACAGCGTGTAAAACTGTTTTTT. This gives the protein CASGGQRVKLFF.

The V and J genes are TRBV6-1 and TRBJ1-1; 8 bases align to TRBD1. Germline assignment: CDR1 MNHNS and CDR2 SASEGT. V dropped 11 bases and J dropped 1; count of bases not matched to a gene: 6. The CDR3 length is 13 residues. This chain's CDR3 is CAGDRGGNTEAFF. DNA of the CDR3: TGTGCCGGCGACAGGGGAGGGAACACTGAAGCTTTCTTT.

The rearrangement uses TRBV7-6 and TRBJ2-7; D unclear. Trimming cost V 1 base and J 2 bases, with 9 bases left between them. In germline, CDR1 is SGHVS, CDR2 FNYEAQ. There are 14 residues in the CDR3. The CDR3 spells CASSLGVKAYEQYF. In DNA, the CDR3 is TGTGCCAGCAGCTTAGGTGTGAAAGCCTACGAGCAGTACTTC.

This clone was seen a single time. This chain uses TRBV28 with TRBJ2-3, with D possibly TRBD2 on 6 matching bases. This CDR3 region has 15 residues. The V gene's germline CDR1 is MDHEN and CDR2 SYDVKM. V was cut by 5 bases and J by 4 bases, with 16 bases left in between. In nucleotides, the CDR3 is TGTGCCAGCAGTCCGAGGGACTTTCAGCCAGATACGCAGTATTTT. Its protein product is CASSPRDFQPDTQYF.

This chain links TRBV7-9 with TRBJ2-2, with 9 bases identical to TRBD1. CDR1 is SEHNR and CDR2 is FQNEAQ in the germline V gene (reference sequence). J lost 7 bases, V lost 5 bases, and 5 bases had no gene match. The CDR3 totals 14 residues. The CDR3 region is CASSRGQGVGELFF. Here the CDR3 DNA reads TGTGCCAGCAGCCGGGGACAGGGAGTCGGGGAGCTGTTTTTT.

The CDR3 spells CASSLFPAASYEQYF. The CDR3 bases are TGCGCCAGCAGCTTGTTCCCCGCAGCTAGCTACGAGCAGTACTTC. This chain joins TRBV5-1 and TRBJ2-7; unclear D gene. This CDR3 is 15 amino acids long. Germline V gives CDR1 SGHRS, CDR2 YFSETQ. V lost 1 base and J 3 bases, leaving 14 bases between the germline ends.

V gene TRBV11-2 combines with J gene TRBJ2-7; D is undetermined. The V gene's germline CDR1 is SGHAT and CDR2 FQNNGV. V was clipped by 4 bases and J by 4 bases, with 8 bases between them. This CDR3 is built from 12 residues. In DNA, the CDR3 is TGTGCCAGCAGCTCCCTGTTATACGAGCAGTACTTC. This encodes CASSSLLYEQYF.

This chain joins TRBV27 and TRBJ2-5; D is possibly TRBD1 or TRBD2 (6 bases each). The CDR3 extends over 13 amino acids. With 4 bases removed from V and 3 bases from J, the gap between germline ends came to 9 bases. CDR1 is MNHEY, CDR2 SMNVEV, per germline (reference sequence). CDR3 residues: CASSSGEEETQYF. The CDR3 DNA reads as TGTGCCAGCAGTTCAGGGGAGGAAGAGACCCAGTACTTC.